This T cell receptor beta chain appears in the sequencing data of a study of blood T cell repertoires in COVID-19 (dated by TCRdb to between 2020 and 2021). Looking at the study overall: Samples covering the acute and convalescent phases of COVID-19 were provided by collaborators in the United States, Italy and Spain. The prospective study material was composed of cDNA or gDNA derived from T cells, B-cell-depleted T cells, or PBMCs. The dataset comprised deeply sampled blood TCRbeta repertoires from subjects exposed to, actively infected with, or recovered from COVID-19. A freely available public database, intended as a resource for researchers studying the immune response to SARS-CoV-2, is where the repertoires were released. Samples were obtained from the ongoing ImmuneRACE study (first 160 participants) and from 950 to 1,500 subjects provided by 6 global collaborators. The sample metadata nearly always contained a de-identified subject ID, COVID-19 status, age in years and sex. HLA class I and class II types, where available, came from metadata supplied by the sample provider rather than from assay-based typing.

Whole blood was collected in K2EDTA tubes by collaborating institutions according to the institutions' own protocols. Collaborator samples were shipped for TCRbeta analysis as frozen whole blood, isolated PBMCs, or DNA extracted from either sample type. The immunoSEQ Assay, a bias-controlled multiplex PCR, was used to amplify TCRbeta CDR3 regions from genomic DNA. For the original study's pipeline: Within the assay, amplification of reference gene primers was used to estimate how many nucleated cells each sample contained. Sequence reads were collapsed and filtered to measure the absolute abundance of every unique TCRbeta CDR3 rearrangement. For each sample, productive Simpson clonality was calculated as the square root of Simpson's diversity index over productive rearrangements. Imported from immuneACCESS, the table was reduced by TCRdb to in-frame sequences with V and J called. These copies leave out some clones; in studies compared against another copy, an unresolved V gene accounts for under half, and the cause of the remainder is not known. Clone size and V and J calls were adopted from that table, with D and trimming inferred from the DNA. Present in this sample are more than 130,000 clones, roughly 90% of which were seen just once. The leading ten clones occupy roughly a tenth of the sample.

From the cysteine through the phenylalanine, the CDR3 covers 15 amino acids. Of the read, only the CDR3 DNA is kept; its 45 bases are in frame from base 1. Trimming leaves V shorter by 4 bases and J shorter by 2 bases, with the junction holding 6 bases beyond the gene matches. The germline V gene (reference sequence) supplies CDR1 LGHDT and CDR2 YNNKEL. Turning to this clone: Its antigen is still unknown. No clone much larger than this one lies a single base away; base qualities are absent.

Study-level results and caveats: The quantity of clinical and demographic metadata differed by source and by participant and was supplied without curation.

The receptor chain draws on TRBV3-1 (or the pseudogene TRBV3-2) and TRBJ2-5; the central 8 bases match TRBD2. The specimen was peripheral blood. The receptor's source is a man aged 45-65 years with active or convalescent COVID-19. CDR3 sequence: CASSPSSGSQETQYF. The nucleotide sequence reads as follows: TGTGCCAGCAGCCCCTCTAGCGGGTCGCAAGAGACCCAGTACTTC.